The 10 T cell receptor beta chains presented below share a single source sample, sequenced in a study of T cell responses to AZD1222 COVID-19 vaccine. Sequencing was performed with immunoSEQ multiplex PCR; in TCRdb, only in-frame clones are kept and a portion is missing. The repertoire holds roughly 120,000 clones, with 80% to 95% as singletons. Sequences were derived from peripheral blood, sampled 28 days after the second AZD1222 dose. The receptors were gathered from an adult who received the AZD1222 COVID-19 vaccine.

The rearrangement uses TRBV5-1 and TRBJ2-6; possible D gene TRBD2, 5 bases. CDR3 length: 16 amino acids. Germline CDR1 is SGHRS and CDR2 is YFSETQ. Trimming left V 4 bases short and J 4 bases short, with 15 bases between. The chain's CDR3 is CASSGRVRTGANVLTF. CDR3 nucleotides: TGCGCCAGCAGCGGGAGAGTAAGGACCGGGGCCAACGTCCTGACTTTC.

This chain's CDR3 is CASGSGGRSGELFF. CDR3 nucleotide sequence: TGTGCCAGCGGTAGCGGGGGGAGGTCCGGGGAGCTGTTTTTT. The rearrangement links TRBV7-2 to TRBJ2-2, with 10 bases matching TRBD2. Per germline, CDR1 SGHTA and CDR2 FQGNSA. This CDR3 is 14 amino acids long. The junction had 6 bases not matched to a gene; V was cut back by 8 bases and J by 6 bases.

The CDR3 DNA is TGTGCCAGCTGGACTAGCGGAAATTACAATGAGCAGTTCTTC. It specifies CASWTSGNYNEQFF. The chain carries TRBV28 and TRBJ2-1; 10 nucleotides match TRBD2. The CDR3 consists of 14 residues. The V and J ends lost 8 bases and 4 bases, in that order; junction bases with no gene match: 5. Germline V gene sequence: CDR1 MDHEN, CDR2 SYDVKM. The variable domain in full, with the rest retrieved from reference TRBV28 and TRBJ2-1, is DVKVTQSSRYLVKRTGEKVFLECVQDMDHENMFWYRQDPGLGLRLIYFSYDVKMKEKGDIPEGYSVSREKKERFSLILESASTNQTSMYLCASWTSGNYNEQFFGPGTRLTVL.

The V call is TRBV6-5, the J call TRBJ1-1; unclear D gene. The germline V gene has CDR1 MNHEY and CDR2 SVGAGI. Trimming took 0 bases from V and 4 from J, leaving 12 bases between them. The CDR3 extends over 15 amino acids. The CDR3 is CASSYSAWTATEAFF. The CDR3 DNA is TGTGCCAGCAGTTACTCTGCTTGGACCGCCACTGAAGCTTTCTTT.

V is TRBV10-3 and J is TRBJ1-5; 7 nucleotides line up with TRBD1. This CDR3 is 15 amino acids long. Germline loops: CDR1 ENHRY, CDR2 SYGVKD. Unmatched junction bases numbered 5, after V lost 5 bases and J lost 1 base. The CDR3 nucleotides read TGTGCCATCAGTCAACAGGGGTCGAGCAATCAGCCCCAGCATTTT. It translates to CAISQQGSSNQPQHF.

This chain joins TRBV27 and TRBJ1-2; D might be TRBD1 (5 bases). The V end lost 6 bases, the J end lost 2 bases, and 19 bases lay between the germline ends. The CDR3 has 16 amino acids. Germline CDR1 is MNHEY and CDR2 is SMNVEV (reference sequence). The CDR3 DNA sequence: TGTGCCAGCAGCCAGAGACGGATGGGGGGGAACTATGGCTACACCTTC. Amino acids: CASSQRRMGGNYGYTF.

The CDR3 protein is CASSLGTAQETQYF. CDR3 in DNA: TGTGCCAGCAGCTTAGGCACAGCACAAGAGACCCAGTACTTC. The gene calls are TRBV11-2 and TRBJ2-5; no definite D call. Trimming took 1 base from V and 2 from J, leaving 8 bases between them. Germline V gene data show CDR1 as SGHAT and CDR2 as FQNNGV. The CDR3 runs to 14 residues.

The chain joins TRBV6-5 to TRBJ1-5; no firm D call. CDR1 and CDR2 (germline): MNHEY, SVGAGI. The CDR3 runs 15 residues. V lost 4 bases and J lost 0, with 10 bases in between. CDR3 amino acids: CASSFRGNSNQPQHF. The DNA of the CDR3 is TGTGCCAGCAGTTTCAGAGGTAATAGCAATCAGCCCCAGCATTTT.

This rearrangement joins TRBV6-6 to TRBJ2-1; 9 bases are a match to TRBD1. The V and J ends lost 0 bases and 7 bases, in that order; junction bases with no gene match: 7. Germline loops: CDR1 MNHNY, CDR2 SVGAGI (reference sequence). The CDR3 is made up of 16 amino acids. CDR3 protein: CASSYSLGQGLNEQFF. The CDR3 nucleotides are TGTGCCAGCAGTTACTCGTTAGGACAGGGGTTGAATGAGCAGTTCTTC.

V usage is TRBV15 and J usage is TRBJ2-7; D may be TRBD1 (5 bases). Germline CDR1 LNHNV, CDR2 YYDKDF (reference sequence). The CDR3 is 15 residues long. V was trimmed by 0 bases and J by 3 bases, leaving 12 bases between them. The CDR3 DNA reads TGTGCCACCAGCAGAGAAGGAGCAGGGTTCTACGAGCAGTACTTC. Its translation is CATSREGAGFYEQYF.